One and the same sample provided the 32 T cell receptor beta chains below, sequenced in a study of blood T cell repertoires in COVID-19. TCRdb's copy holds only in-frame clones and misses some; the assay was immunoSEQ multiplex PCR. The data show around 60,000 clones, roughly two thirds seen once. The sequenced sample was peripheral blood. These receptors all come from a woman in her 70s with COVID-19, enrolled during active disease.

This rearrangement joins TRBV2 to TRBJ1-2; 8 bases match TRBD1. The CDR3 extends over 14 amino acids. Germline V gene sequence: CDR1 SNHLY, CDR2 FYNNEI. V was pared by 5 bases and J by 8 bases, with 10 bases of the junction left unmatched. The CDR3 bases are TGTGCCAGCAGTTTTGGACAGGGATCATACGGCTACACCTTC. Its protein is CASSFGQGSYGYTF.

The chain couples TRBV12-3 or TRBV12-4 to TRBJ2-1, with D maybe TRBD2 (7 bases). V was cut by 2 bases and J by 9 bases, with 8 bases left in between. This CDR3 comprises 12 residues. The CDR3 reads CASSLRGGEQFF. The DNA for the CDR3 is TGTGCCAGCAGTTTAAGGGGGGGTGAGCAGTTCTTC.

The chain recombines TRBV16 with TRBJ2-1; 8 bases map to TRBD2. V lost 2 bases and J lost 2; bases outside the gene matches: 5. The germline V gene has CDR1 KGHSY and CDR2 FQNENV. This CDR3 spans 16 amino acids. The CDR3 sequence: CASSQTAGAPYNEQFF. The CDR3 coding sequence is TGTGCCAGCAGCCAAACAGCGGGGGCGCCCTACAATGAGCAGTTCTTC. Looking up the rest from reference TRBV16 and TRBJ2-1 gives the full variable domain: GEEVAQTPKHLVRGEGQKAKLYCAPIKGHSYVFWYQQVLKNEFKFLISFQNENVFDETGMPKERFSAKCLPNSPCSLEIQATKLEDSAVYFCASSQTAGAPYNEQFFGPGTRLTVL.

The chain recombines TRBV11-3 with TRBJ2-3, with a tentative D call TRBD2 (5 bases). V lost 0 bases, J lost 6 bases, and 13 bases lay in between. From germline, CDR1 is SGHNT and CDR2 YENEEA. This CDR3 comprises 15 residues. CDR3 sequence (DNA): TGTGCCAGCAGCTTAGAGTGGCGGGTAGGGGATACGCAGTATTTT. The encoded protein is CASSLEWRVGDTQYF.

V usage is TRBV6-6 and J usage is TRBJ2-1, with TRBD2 matching over 7 bases. CDR3 length: 16 residues. Germline lookup yields CDR1 MNHNY and CDR2 SVGAGI (reference sequence). The trim removed 0 bases at V and 7 bases at J, leaving 9 bases unmatched. The CDR3: CASSYSPSGVGNEQFF. CDR3 coding DNA: TGTGCCAGCAGTTACTCCCCTAGCGGTGTGGGGAATGAGCAGTTCTTC.

The chain links TRBV29-1 to TRBJ2-1; unclear D gene. Germline values: CDR1 SQVTM, CDR2 ANQGSEA. The CDR3 spans 13 residues. V was trimmed by 8 bases and J by 0 bases, leaving 11 bases between them. CDR3 bases: TGCAGCTCTTCCACAAGCTCCTACAATGAGCAGTTCTTC. It yields the protein CSSSTSSYNEQFF.

This rearrangement joins TRBV11-2 to TRBJ1-2, with D possibly TRBD1 on 5 matching bases. Germline lookup yields CDR1 SGHAT and CDR2 FQNNGV. V lost 10 bases to trimming and J lost 4 bases, with 13 bases between them. The CDR3 is made up of 12 amino acids. Here the CDR3 reads CATGVGGYGYTF. The CDR3 region has the DNA TGTGCCACCGGGGTGGGGGGCTATGGCTACACCTTC.

This chain joins TRBV5-1 and TRBJ2-5; maybe TRBD1 (6 bases). Germline CDR1 is SGHRS and CDR2 is YFSETQ. CDR3 length equals 16 residues. Deletions cut 2 bases from V and 2 bases from J, with 16 bases between. DNA for the CDR3: TGCGCCAGCAGCTTTCGTCCCGCCAGGGGACAAGAGACCCAGTACTTC. Its protein is CASSFRPARGQETQYF.

This sequence joins TRBV4-3 and TRBJ2-7, with 8 bases matching TRBD1. The CDR3 runs 13 residues. The ends lost 9 bases at V and 2 bases at J; junction bases unmatched: 6. Germline V gene sequence: CDR1 LGHNA, CDR2 YSLEER. CDR3 in DNA: TGCGCCAGTCCCGGACAGGGAACCTACGAGCAGTACGTC. Translating it yields CASPGQGTYEQYV.

In this sample, this clone turned up a few times. The chain employs TRBV4-2 and TRBJ2-2, with TRBD2 matching 9 bases. CDR3 size: 19 residues. The junction had 13 bases not matched to a gene; V was cut back by 0 bases and J by 5 bases. Germline V gives CDR1 LGHNA, CDR2 YNFKEQ. In nucleotides, the CDR3 is TGTGCCAGCAGCCAAGACTCCCTAGGGGTAGCGGGGGAAACCGGGGAGCTGTTTTTT. Translation: CASSQDSLGVAGETGELFF.

The chain employs TRBV5-1 and TRBJ2-3, with TRBD1 matching 7 bases. The CDR3 has 13 residues. J was trimmed by 3 bases and V by 4 bases; bases with no gene match: 2. Germline lookup yields CDR1 SGHRS and CDR2 YFSETQ. CDR3 sequence reads: CASSVGQTDTQYF. For the CDR3, the DNA is TGCGCCAGCAGCGTGGGACAGACAGATACGCAGTATTTT.

This rearrangement joins TRBV7-2 to TRBJ1-6; D may be TRBD1 (5 bases). Germline assignment: CDR1 SGHTA and CDR2 FQGNSA. This CDR3 contains 14 residues. The V end was cut by 0 bases, the J end by 6 bases, with 6 bases between. CDR3 loop: CASSLAQGNSPLHF. CDR3 in DNA: TGTGCCAGCAGCTTAGCGCAGGGTAATTCACCCCTCCACTTT.

V and J are TRBV4-2 and TRBJ2-7, with 10 bases lining up with TRBD2. There are 17 residues in the CDR3. The germline V gene has CDR1 LGHNA and CDR2 YNFKEQ. J was trimmed by 0 bases and V by 1 base; bases with no gene match: 6. CDR3 region: CASSQVLAGESSYEQYF. In DNA, the CDR3 is TGTGCCAGCAGCCAAGTTCTAGCGGGGGAGAGCTCCTACGAGCAGTACTTC.

In its sample, this clone was seen many times. The chain employs TRBV6-5 and TRBJ1-2, with D hard to call. Trimming took off 5 bases at V and 7 bases at J, with 14 bases between the two ends. Looked up from germline, CDR1 is MNHEY and CDR2 is SVGAGI. The CDR3 covers 13 residues. The CDR3 sequence is CASSINAGSGYTF. CDR3 nucleotide sequence: TGTGCCAGCAGTATTAACGCGGGAAGTGGCTACACCTTC.

The chain links TRBV21-1 to TRBJ2-1; the DNA was not used to check the table's D call, TRBD2. TRBV21-1 is described as a pseudogene. This CDR3 spans 15 amino acids. The CDR3 nucleotides read TGTGCCAGCATCCCCCCGGTCCCTCGCGGGGATGAGCAGTTCTTC. Translating it yields CASIPPVPRGDEQFF.

The V and J genes are TRBV11-3 and TRBJ2-1, with 10 bases lining up with TRBD2. The V segment lost 4 bases and the J segment 8 bases; nucleotides outside the gene matches: 8. CDR3 length: 15 amino acids. Looked up from germline, CDR1 is SGHNT and CDR2 is YENEEA. The CDR3 loop is CASSSTLAGVDEQFF. The CDR3, as DNA: TGTGCCAGCAGCTCAACCCTAGCGGGAGTGGATGAGCAGTTCTTC.

The V gene is TRBV19, the J gene TRBJ2-2; no reliable D call. Germline CDR1 reads LNHDA; CDR2 reads SQIVND (reference sequence). The CDR3 sequence is 16 residues long. V lost 3 bases and J lost 0, with 11 bases in between. The CDR3 coding sequence is TGTGCCAGTAGTATGTTGGGCACCGCGAACACCGGGGAGCTGTTTTTT. Translated: CASSMLGTANTGELFF.

The chain uses TRBV15 and TRBJ1-5, with D tentatively TRBD1 (6 bases). CDR3 size: 15 residues. Germline V gene sequence: CDR1 LNHNV, CDR2 YYDKDF (reference sequence). Trimming took 5 bases from V and 1 from J, leaving 12 bases between them. As DNA, the CDR3 is TGTGCCACCAGCGAACAGGGAGGGAGCAATCAGCCCCAGCATTTT. This codes for CATSEQGGSNQPQHF.

The chain joins TRBV5-1 to TRBJ1-6; D is undetermined. CDR1 and CDR2 (germline): SGHRS, YFSETQ. The V end was cut by 4 bases, the J end by 12 bases, with 14 bases between. The CDR3 loop spans 13 amino acids. The CDR3 loop reads CASSPQREEPLHF. The CDR3 DNA sequence: TGCGCCAGCAGCCCCCAGAGGGAGGAACCCCTCCACTTT. The variable domain in full, with the rest retrieved from reference TRBV5-1 and TRBJ1-6, is KAGVTQTPRYLIKTRGQQVTLSCSPISGHRSVSWYQQTPGQGLQFLFEYFSETQRNKGNFPGRFSGRQFSNSRSEMNVSTLELGDSALYLCASSPQREEPLHFGNGTRLTVT.

The chain is built from TRBV12-3 or TRBV12-4 and TRBJ1-1, with no clear D. The CDR3 loop spans 13 amino acids. The V end lost 4 bases, the J end lost 4 bases, and 10 bases lay between the germline ends. CDR3 amino acids: CASSWRVGTEAFF. In DNA form, the CDR3 reads TGTGCCAGCAGTTGGAGGGTTGGCACTGAAGCTTTCTTT.

This clone appeared a few times. The gene calls are TRBV3-1 (or the pseudogene TRBV3-2) and TRBJ1-6, with D hard to call. CDR3 length: 17 residues. Looked up from germline, CDR1 is LGHDT and CDR2 is YNNKEL (reference sequence). V was pared by 0 bases and J by 3 bases, with 12 bases between. CDR3 in amino acids: CASSQERMYGYNSPLHF. In DNA, the CDR3 is TGTGCCAGCAGCCAAGAGAGGATGTACGGCTATAATTCACCCCTCCACTTT.

The chain is built from TRBV5-8 and TRBJ2-5; 7 positions agree with TRBD2. Germline CDR1 SGHTS, CDR2 YDEGEE. The ends lost 4 bases at V and 2 bases at J; junction bases unmatched: 5. The CDR3 is 14 residues long. The CDR3 reads CASSERTRQETQYF. CDR3 coding DNA: TGTGCCAGCAGCGAGCGGACTAGACAAGAGACCCAGTACTTC.

This rearrangement joins TRBV6-5 to TRBJ2-3, with D possibly being TRBD1 (6 bases). Per germline, CDR1 MNHEY and CDR2 SVGAGI. V lost 0 bases and J 4 bases, leaving 8 bases between the germline ends. This CDR3 has 14 amino acids. The CDR3: CASSYSRGPDTQYF. The CDR3 DNA reads TGTGCCAGCAGTTACTCCAGGGGACCAGATACGCAGTATTTT.

The chain recombines TRBV19 with TRBJ2-3; a possible D gene is TRBD1 (6 bases). This CDR3 has 15 amino acids. CDR1 is LNHDA, CDR2 SQIVND, per germline (reference sequence). V lost 2 bases and J 3 bases, leaving 12 bases between the germline ends. CDR3 DNA sequence: TGTGCCAGTAGTATAAGACAGGTGGGAACAGATACGCAGTATTTT. As protein: CASSIRQVGTDTQYF.

This clone was seen a handful of times. Written as DNA, the CDR3 is TGTGCCAGCAGCTTAAAGCACAGTACCGGGGAGCTGTTTTTT. It codes for CASSLKHSTGELFF. This chain connects TRBV7-3 to TRBJ2-2, with D unclear. This CDR3 spans 14 amino acids. The ends were cut back, 1 base at V and 5 bases at J, with 8 bases in the middle. Germline V lookup: CDR1 SGHTA, CDR2 FQGTGA.

This clone was detected a few times. CDR3 protein: CASRPDRGPGNTIYF. Here the CDR3 DNA reads TGTGCCAGCAGGCCGGACAGGGGGCCTGGAAACACCATATATTTT. The chain recombines TRBV28 with TRBJ1-3, with 11 bases fitting TRBD1. The CDR3 runs to 15 residues. The J segment lost 2 bases and the V segment lost 6 bases, leaving 3 bases of the junction unmatched. Germline V gene data show CDR1 as MDHEN and CDR2 as SYDVKM. Looking up the rest from reference TRBV28 and TRBJ1-3 gives the full variable domain: DVKVTQSSRYLVKRTGEKVFLECVQDMDHENMFWYRQDPGLGLRLIYFSYDVKMKEKGDIPEGYSVSREKKERFSLILESASTNQTSMYLCASRPDRGPGNTIYFGEGSWLTVV.

This clone was observed once. The CDR3 coding sequence is TGTGCCAGCAGCCAAAACAGGGGGGCCAGGGAGACCCAGTACTTC. This gives the protein CASSQNRGARETQYF. The chain is built from TRBV14 and TRBJ2-5; 8 bases fit TRBD1. Trimming removed 2 bases from V and 5 bases from J; junction bases left unmatched: 7. The germline gives CDR1 SGHDN, CDR2 FVKESK. The CDR3 sequence is 15 residues long. Variable domain in full (rest from reference TRBV14 and TRBJ2-5): EAGVTQFPSHSVIEKGQTVTLRCDPISGHDNLYWYRRVMGKEIKFLLHFVKESKQDESGMPNNRFLAERTGGTYSTLKVQPAELEDSGVYFCASSQNRGARETQYFGPGTRLLVL.

This rearrangement joins TRBV5-5 to TRBJ1-2, with D possibly TRBD1 on 6 matching bases. The CDR3 is made up of 17 amino acids. Trimming stripped 0 bases from V and 8 bases from J, with 23 bases between. CDR1 and CDR2 from the germline V gene are SGHKS and YYEKEE (reference sequence). CDR3 nucleotide sequence: TGTGCCAGCAGCTTGGGCGGGATTCCGGGGGGGGCTGGCGGCTACACCTTC. Residues: CASSLGGIPGGAGGYTF.

The chain joins TRBV28 to TRBJ2-1; 8 bases are shared with TRBD1. The V gene end was trimmed by 1 base and the J gene end by 6 bases; junction bases not matched to a gene: 2. Germline loops: CDR1 MDHEN, CDR2 SYDVKM. The CDR3 has 14 residues. The CDR3 sequence is CASSLFGQGNEQFF. For the CDR3, the DNA is TGTGCCAGCAGTTTATTCGGACAGGGCAATGAGCAGTTCTTC.

V and J are TRBV10-3 and TRBJ2-7; 9 nucleotides match TRBD1. The length of the CDR3 is 14 residues. The V and J ends lost 6 bases and 4 bases, in that order; junction bases with no gene match: 7. CDR1 is ENHRY and CDR2 is SYGVKD in the germline V gene. The CDR3 spells CAIRTGTGRYEQYF. Written as DNA, the CDR3 is TGTGCCATCAGGACCGGGACAGGGAGGTACGAGCAGTACTTC.

The V and J genes are TRBV3-1 (or the pseudogene TRBV3-2) and TRBJ1-6; 11 bases agree with TRBD1. The CDR3 runs 16 residues. CDR1 and CDR2 from the germline V gene are LGHDT and YNNKEL (reference sequence). The V gene end was trimmed by 2 bases and the J gene end by 9 bases; junction bases not matched to a gene: 6. This CDR3 is CASSQPGQGAVSPLHF. The CDR3 DNA sequence: TGTGCCAGCAGCCAACCTGGACAGGGGGCTGTTTCACCCCTCCACTTT.

The genes are TRBV2 and TRBJ1-3; no reliable D call. Per germline, CDR1 SNHLY and CDR2 FYNNEI. CDR3 length equals 14 residues. V was cut by 6 bases and J by 0 bases, with 9 bases left in between. Here the CDR3 reads CASRPQSSGNTIYF. CDR3 bases: TGTGCCAGCAGGCCACAAAGCTCTGGAAACACCATATATTTT. Using reference TRBV2 and TRBJ1-3 for the parts outside the CDR3, the full variable domain is EPEVTQTPSHQVTQMGQEVILRCVPISNHLYFYWYRQILGQKVEFLVSFYNNEISEKSEIFDDQFSVERPDGSNFTLKIRSTKLEDSAMYFCASRPQSSGNTIYFGEGSWLTVV.